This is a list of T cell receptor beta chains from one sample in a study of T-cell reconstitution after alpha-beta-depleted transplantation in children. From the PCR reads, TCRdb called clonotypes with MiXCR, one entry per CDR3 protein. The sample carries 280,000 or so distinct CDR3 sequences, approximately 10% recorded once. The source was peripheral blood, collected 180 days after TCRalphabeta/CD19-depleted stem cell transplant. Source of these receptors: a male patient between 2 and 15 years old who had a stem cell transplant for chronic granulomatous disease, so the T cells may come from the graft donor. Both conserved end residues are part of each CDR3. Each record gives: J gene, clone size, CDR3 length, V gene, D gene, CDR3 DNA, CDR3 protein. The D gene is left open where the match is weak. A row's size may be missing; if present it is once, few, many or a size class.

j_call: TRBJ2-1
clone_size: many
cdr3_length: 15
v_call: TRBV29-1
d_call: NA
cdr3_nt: TGCAGCGTTCAAGGCTGGGCGGGATACGGTAATGAGCAGTTCTTC
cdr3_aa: CSVQGWAGYGNEQFF

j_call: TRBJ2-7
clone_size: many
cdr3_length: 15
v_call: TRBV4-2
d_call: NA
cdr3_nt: TGTGCCAGCAGCCAAGATCGGCAGGGGCTACGCGAGCAGTACTTC
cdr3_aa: CASSQDRQGLREQYF

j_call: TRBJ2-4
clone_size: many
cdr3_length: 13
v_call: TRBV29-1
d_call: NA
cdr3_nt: TGCAGCGCAATACAGTCAGCCAAAAACATTCAGTACTTC
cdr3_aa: CSAIQSAKNIQYF

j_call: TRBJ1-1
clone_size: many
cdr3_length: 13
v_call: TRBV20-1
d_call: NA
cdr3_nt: TGCAGTGCTAGAGATCTGGGGACGGGGGAAGCTTTCTTT
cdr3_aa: CSARDLGTGEAFF

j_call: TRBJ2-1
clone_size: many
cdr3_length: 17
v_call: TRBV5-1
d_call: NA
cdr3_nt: TGCGCCAGCAGCTTGATGGGAGGAGTGTCCATATACAATGAGCAGTTCTTC
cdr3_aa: CASSLMGGVSIYNEQFF

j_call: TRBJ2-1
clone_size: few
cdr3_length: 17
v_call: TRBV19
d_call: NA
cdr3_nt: TGTGCCAGTAGTACCTCTAGCGCCTCGGGACACTACAATGAGCAGTTCTTC
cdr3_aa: CASSTSSASGHYNEQFF

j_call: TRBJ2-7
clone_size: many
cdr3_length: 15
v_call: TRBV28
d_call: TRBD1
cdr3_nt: TGTGCCAGCAGTTTACCCGGACAGGGGGAGGGCGAGCAGTACTTC
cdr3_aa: CASSLPGQGEGEQYF

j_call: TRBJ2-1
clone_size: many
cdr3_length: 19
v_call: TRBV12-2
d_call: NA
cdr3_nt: TGTGCAAGTCGCTTAGCAATTGGTTTCGGGACAGGGGACGGCGATGAGCAGTTCTTC
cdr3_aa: CASRLAIGFGTGDGDEQFF

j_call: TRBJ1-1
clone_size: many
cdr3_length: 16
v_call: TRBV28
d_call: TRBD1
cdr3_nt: TGTGCCAGCAGCCCAGGGGGCCCCGCCGGGAACCTTGGAGCTTTCTTT
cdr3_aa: CASSPGGPAGNLGAFF

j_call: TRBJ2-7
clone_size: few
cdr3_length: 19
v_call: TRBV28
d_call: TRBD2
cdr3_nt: TGTGCCAGCAGTCACAGGGCCGGGACTAGCGGGAGAAGGACCTACGAGCAGTACTTC
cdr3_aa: CASSHRAGTSGRRTYEQYF

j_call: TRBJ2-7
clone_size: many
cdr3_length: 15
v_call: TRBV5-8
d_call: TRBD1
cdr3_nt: TGTGCCAGCAGCTTGGTGGGGACAGGGGGTAACGAGCAGTACTTC
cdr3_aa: CASSLVGTGGNEQYF

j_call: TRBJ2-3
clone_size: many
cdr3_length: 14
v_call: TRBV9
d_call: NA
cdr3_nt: TGTGCCAGCAGCGACCATTCTAGCACAGATACGCAGTATTTT
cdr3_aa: CASSDHSSTDTQYF

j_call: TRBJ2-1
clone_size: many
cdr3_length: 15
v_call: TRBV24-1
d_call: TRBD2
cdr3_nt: TGTGCCACCAGTGATCCTAGCGGGAGGTACAATGAGCAGTTCTTC
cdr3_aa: CATSDPSGRYNEQFF

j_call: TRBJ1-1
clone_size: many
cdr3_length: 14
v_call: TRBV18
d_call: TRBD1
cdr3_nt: TGTGCCAGCTCACCATTTTCAGGGGGGACTGAAGCTTTCTTT
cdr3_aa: CASSPFSGGTEAFF

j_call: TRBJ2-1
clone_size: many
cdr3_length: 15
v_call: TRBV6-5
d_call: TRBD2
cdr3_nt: TGTGCCAGCAGTTACGTGTATAGCGGGAAGAATGAGCAGTTCTTC
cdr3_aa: CASSYVYSGKNEQFF

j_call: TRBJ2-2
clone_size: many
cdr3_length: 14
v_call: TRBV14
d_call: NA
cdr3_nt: TGTGCCAGCAGCCCGACCCTCCACACCGGGGAGCTGTTTTTT
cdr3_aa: CASSPTLHTGELFF

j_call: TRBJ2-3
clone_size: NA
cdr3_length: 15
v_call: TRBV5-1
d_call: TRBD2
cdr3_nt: TGCGCCAGCAGCCTACACCTAGCGGCCCTAGATACGCAGTATTTT
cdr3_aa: CASSLHLAALDTQYF

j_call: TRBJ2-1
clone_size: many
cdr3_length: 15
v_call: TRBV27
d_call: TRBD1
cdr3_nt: TGTGCCAGCAGTAGGGGGACAGGGTTTAGGAATGAGCAGTTCTTC
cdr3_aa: CASSRGTGFRNEQFF

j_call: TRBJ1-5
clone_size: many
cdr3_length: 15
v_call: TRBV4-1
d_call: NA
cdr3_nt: TGCGCCAGCAGCCCACAAAGGGGGAGCAATCAGCCCCAGCATTTT
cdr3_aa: CASSPQRGSNQPQHF

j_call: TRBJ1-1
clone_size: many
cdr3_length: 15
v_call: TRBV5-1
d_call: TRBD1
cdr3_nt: TGCGCCAGCAGTTCAGGCGACAGGGTGAACACTGAAGCTTTCTTT
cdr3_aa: CASSSGDRVNTEAFF

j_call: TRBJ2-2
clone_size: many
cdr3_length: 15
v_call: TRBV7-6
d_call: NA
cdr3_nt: TGTGCCAGCAGCTTAGCAGGGTTGGTGACCGGGGAGCTGTTTTTT
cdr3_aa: CASSLAGLVTGELFF

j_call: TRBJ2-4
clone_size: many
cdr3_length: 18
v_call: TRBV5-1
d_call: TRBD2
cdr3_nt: TGCGCCAGCAGCTTGGTGGGCGGGAGTGATCTAGCCAAAAACATTCAGTACTTC
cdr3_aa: CASSLVGGSDLAKNIQYF

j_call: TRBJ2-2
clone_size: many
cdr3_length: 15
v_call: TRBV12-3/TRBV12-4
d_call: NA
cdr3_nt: TGTGCCAGCAGCCTTCCGGGAAGCGGCACCGGGGAGCTGTTTTTT
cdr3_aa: CASSLPGSGTGELFF

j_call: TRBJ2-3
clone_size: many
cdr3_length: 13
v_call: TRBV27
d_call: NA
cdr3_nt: TGTGCCAGCGCAGGGACGGCCGCAGATACGCAGTATTTT
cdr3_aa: CASAGTAADTQYF

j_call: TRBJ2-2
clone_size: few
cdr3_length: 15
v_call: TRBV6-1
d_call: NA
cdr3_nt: TGTGCCAGCGCCGTTAGGTCAGCGAACACCGGGGAGCTGTTTTTT
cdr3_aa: CASAVRSANTGELFF

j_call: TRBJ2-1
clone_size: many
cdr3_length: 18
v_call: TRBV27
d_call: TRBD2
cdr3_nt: TGTGCCAGCAGTTTATGGGGTTCGCGCGGGAGCTCCCACAATGAGCAGTTCTTC
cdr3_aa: CASSLWGSRGSSHNEQFF

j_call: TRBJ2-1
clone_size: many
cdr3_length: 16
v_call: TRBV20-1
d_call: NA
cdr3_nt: TGCAGTGCTAGAGTGTTGGGACCCAGCTCGGTCAATGAGCAGTTCTTC
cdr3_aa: CSARVLGPSSVNEQFF

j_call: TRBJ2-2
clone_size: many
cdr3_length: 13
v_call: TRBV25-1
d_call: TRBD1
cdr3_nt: TGTGCCAGCAGCCTACAGGGGAGTAGGGAGCTGTTTTTT
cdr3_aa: CASSLQGSRELFF

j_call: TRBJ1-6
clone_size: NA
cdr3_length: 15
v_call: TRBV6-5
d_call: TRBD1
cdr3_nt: TGTGCCAGCAGTTCCGACAGGGCTTATAATTCACCCCTCCACTTT
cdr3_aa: CASSSDRAYNSPLHF

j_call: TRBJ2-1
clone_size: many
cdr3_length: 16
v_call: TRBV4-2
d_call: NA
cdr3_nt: TGTGCCAGCAGCCAAGATGGGACTCACTCCTACAATGAGCAGTTCTTC
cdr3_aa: CASSQDGTHSYNEQFF

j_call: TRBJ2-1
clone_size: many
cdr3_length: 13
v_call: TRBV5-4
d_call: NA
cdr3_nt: TGTGCCAGCAGCCCACCTTTCCACAATGAGCAGTTCTTC
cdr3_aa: CASSPPFHNEQFF

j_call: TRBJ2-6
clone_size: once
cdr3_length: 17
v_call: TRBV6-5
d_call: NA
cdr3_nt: TGTGCCAGCAGTTCTACCGGGACCAACTCTGGGGCCAACGTCCTGACTTTC
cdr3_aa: CASSSTGTNSGANVLTF

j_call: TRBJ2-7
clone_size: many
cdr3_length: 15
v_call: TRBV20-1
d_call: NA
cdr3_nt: TGCAGTGCTAGAGCGGAAACTAGCCGTAGCTACGAGCAGTACTTC
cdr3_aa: CSARAETSRSYEQYF

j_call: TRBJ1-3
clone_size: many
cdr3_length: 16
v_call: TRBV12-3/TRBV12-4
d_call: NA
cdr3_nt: TGTGCCAGCAGTGATCCCCATGGGGCCTCTCGGAACACCATATATTTT
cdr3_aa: CASSDPHGASRNTIYF

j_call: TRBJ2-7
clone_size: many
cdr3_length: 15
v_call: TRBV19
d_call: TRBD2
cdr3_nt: TGTGCCAGTAGTATAGTCAGCGGGAGAAGGCGCGAGCAGTACTTC
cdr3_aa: CASSIVSGRRREQYF

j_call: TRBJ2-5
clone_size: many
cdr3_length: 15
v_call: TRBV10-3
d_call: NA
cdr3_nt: TGTGCCATCAGTGAGTTCAGGGCGTACCAAGAGACCCAGTACTTC
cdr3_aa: CAISEFRAYQETQYF

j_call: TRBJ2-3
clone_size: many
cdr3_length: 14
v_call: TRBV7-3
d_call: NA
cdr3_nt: TGTGCCACTTCCGAATCCCCCGACACAGATACGCAGTATTTT
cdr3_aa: CATSESPDTDTQYF

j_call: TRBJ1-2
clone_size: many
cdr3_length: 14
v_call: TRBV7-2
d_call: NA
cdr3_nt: TGTGCCAGCAGCTCACGGTTTCTTAACTATGGCTACACCTTC
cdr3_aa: CASSSRFLNYGYTF

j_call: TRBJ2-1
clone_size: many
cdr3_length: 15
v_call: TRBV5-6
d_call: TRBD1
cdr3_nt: TGTGCCAGCAGCTGGCACTCGGGACAGGGGGCTGAGCAGTTCTTC
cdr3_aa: CASSWHSGQGAEQFF

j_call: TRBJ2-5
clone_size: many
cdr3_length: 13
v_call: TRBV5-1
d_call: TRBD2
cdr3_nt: TGCGCCAGCAGCTCGCGGGGGGAAGAGACCCAGTACTTC
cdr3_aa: CASSSRGEETQYF

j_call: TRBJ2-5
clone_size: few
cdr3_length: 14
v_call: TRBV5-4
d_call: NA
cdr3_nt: TGTGCCAGCAGCCTTGGGCGCGGGGCGGAGACCCAGTACTTC
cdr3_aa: CASSLGRGAETQYF

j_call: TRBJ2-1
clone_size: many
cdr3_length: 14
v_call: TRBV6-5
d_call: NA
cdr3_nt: TGTGCCAGCAGTTACTCGGGGGGAGTGGCTGAGCAGTTCTTC
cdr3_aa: CASSYSGGVAEQFF

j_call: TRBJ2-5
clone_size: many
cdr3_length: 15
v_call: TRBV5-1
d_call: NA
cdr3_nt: TGCGCCAGCAGGAGTGGACCGGGGATACAAGAGACCCAGTACTTC
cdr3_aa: CASRSGPGIQETQYF

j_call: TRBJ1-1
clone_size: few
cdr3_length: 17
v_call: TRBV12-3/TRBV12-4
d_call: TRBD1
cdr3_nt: TGTGCCAGCAGTTTAACCCGGGACAGGACATCCTACACTGAAGCTTTCTTT
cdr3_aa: CASSLTRDRTSYTEAFF

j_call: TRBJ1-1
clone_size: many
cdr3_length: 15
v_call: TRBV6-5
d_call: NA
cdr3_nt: TGTGCCAGCAGTCAGCTGGGGGCCGGGGGCACTGAAGCTTTCTTT
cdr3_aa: CASSQLGAGGTEAFF

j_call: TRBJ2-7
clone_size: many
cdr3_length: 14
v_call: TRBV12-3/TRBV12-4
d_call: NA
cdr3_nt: TGTGCCAGCAGTCCACCGGACATCTCCTACGAGCAGTACTTC
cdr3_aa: CASSPPDISYEQYF

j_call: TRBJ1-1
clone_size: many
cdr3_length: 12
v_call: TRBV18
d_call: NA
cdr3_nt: TGTGCCAGCCAAAATGGTCAGAGCGAAGCTTTCTTT
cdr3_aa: CASQNGQSEAFF

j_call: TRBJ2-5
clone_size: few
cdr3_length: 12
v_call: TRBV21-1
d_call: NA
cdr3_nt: TGTGCCAGCAGCAAAGCGCTGGAGACCCAGTACTTC
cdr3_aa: CASSKALETQYF

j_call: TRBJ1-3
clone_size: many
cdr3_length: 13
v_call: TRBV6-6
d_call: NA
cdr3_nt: TGTGCCAGCAGTTACGATGCTGGAAACACCATATATTTT
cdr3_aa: CASSYDAGNTIYF